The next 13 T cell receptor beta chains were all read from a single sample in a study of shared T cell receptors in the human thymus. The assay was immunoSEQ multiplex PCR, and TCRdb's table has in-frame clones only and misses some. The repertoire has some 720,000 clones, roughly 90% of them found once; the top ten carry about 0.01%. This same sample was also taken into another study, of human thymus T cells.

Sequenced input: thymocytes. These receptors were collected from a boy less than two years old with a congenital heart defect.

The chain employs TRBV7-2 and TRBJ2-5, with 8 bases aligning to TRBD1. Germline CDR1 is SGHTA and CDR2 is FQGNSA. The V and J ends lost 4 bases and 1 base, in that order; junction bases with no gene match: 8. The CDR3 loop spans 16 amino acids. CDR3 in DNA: TGTGCCAGCAGCTCTCAGGGGGCGGTAGGCCAAGAGACCCAGTACTTC. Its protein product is CASSSQGAVGQETQYF.

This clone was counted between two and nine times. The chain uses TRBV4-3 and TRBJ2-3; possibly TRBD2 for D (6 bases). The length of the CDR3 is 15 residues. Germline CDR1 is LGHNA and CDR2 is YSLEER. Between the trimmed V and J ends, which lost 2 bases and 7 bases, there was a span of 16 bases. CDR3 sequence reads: CASSQRLDTGNTQYF. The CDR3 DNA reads TGCGCCAGCAGCCAACGACTAGATACTGGCAATACGCAGTATTTT.

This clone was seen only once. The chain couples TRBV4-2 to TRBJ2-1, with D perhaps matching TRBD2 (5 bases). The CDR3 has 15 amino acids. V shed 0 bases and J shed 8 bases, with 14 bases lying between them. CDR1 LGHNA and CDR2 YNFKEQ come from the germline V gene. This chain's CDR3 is CASSQDGLKGHEQFF. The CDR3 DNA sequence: TGTGCCAGCAGCCAAGATGGACTGAAAGGCCATGAGCAGTTCTTC.

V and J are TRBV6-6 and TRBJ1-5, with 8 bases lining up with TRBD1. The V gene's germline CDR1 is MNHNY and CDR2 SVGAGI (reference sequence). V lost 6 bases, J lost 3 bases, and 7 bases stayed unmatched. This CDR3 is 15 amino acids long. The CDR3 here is CASRPGGSNNQPQHF. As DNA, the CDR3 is TGTGCCAGCAGACCAGGGGGCTCGAACAATCAGCCCCAGCATTTT.

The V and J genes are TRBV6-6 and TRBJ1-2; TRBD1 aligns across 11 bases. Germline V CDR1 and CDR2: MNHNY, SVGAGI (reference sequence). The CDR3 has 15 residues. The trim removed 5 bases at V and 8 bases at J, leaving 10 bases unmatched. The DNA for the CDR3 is TGTGCCAGCAGTCGTCGGACAGGGGGCTCCGGGGGCTACACCTTC. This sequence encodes CASSRRTGGSGGYTF.

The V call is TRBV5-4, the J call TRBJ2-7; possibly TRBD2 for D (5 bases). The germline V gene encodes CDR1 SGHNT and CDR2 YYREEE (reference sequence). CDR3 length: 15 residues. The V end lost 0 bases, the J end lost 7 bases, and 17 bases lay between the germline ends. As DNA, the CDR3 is TGTGCCAGCAGCTTGGACTCTGTCCCCTCGGGGGAGCAGTACTTC. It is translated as CASSLDSVPSGEQYF.

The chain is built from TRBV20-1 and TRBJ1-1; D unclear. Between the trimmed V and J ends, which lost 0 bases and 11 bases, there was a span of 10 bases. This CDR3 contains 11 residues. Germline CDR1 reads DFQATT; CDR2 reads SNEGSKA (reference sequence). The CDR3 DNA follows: TGCAGTGCTAGAGATTGGAGGGCGGCTTTCTTT. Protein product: CSARDWRAAFF.

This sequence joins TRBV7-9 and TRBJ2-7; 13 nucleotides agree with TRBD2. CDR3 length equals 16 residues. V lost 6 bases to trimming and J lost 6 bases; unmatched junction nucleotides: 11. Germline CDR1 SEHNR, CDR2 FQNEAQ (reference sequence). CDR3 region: CASSATSGRNWGEQYF. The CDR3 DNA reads TGTGCCAGCAGTGCGACTAGCGGGAGGAACTGGGGCGAGCAGTACTTC.

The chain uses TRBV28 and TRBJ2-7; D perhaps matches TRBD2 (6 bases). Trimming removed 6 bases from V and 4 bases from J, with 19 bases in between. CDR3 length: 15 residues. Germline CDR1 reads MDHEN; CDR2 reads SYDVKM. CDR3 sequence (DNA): TGTGCCAGCAGCTTTCGGGCTAGCGCCTTATACGAGCAGTACTTC. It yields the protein CASSFRASALYEQYF.

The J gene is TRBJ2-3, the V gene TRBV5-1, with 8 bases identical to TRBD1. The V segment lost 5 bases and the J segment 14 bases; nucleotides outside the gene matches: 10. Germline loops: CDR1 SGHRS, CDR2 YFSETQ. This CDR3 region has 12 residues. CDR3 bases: TGCGCCAGCAGGTCCCAACCGGGACAGGTGTATTTT. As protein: CASRSQPGQVYF. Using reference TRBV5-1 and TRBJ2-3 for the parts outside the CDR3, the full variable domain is KAGVTQTPRYLIKTRGQQVTLSCSPISGHRSVSWYQQTPGQGLQFLFEYFSETQRNKGNFPGRFSGRQFSNSRSEMNVSTLELGDSALYLCASRSQPGQVYFGPGTRLTVL.

The CDR3 bases are TGTGCCAGCAGCTTAGACAGGACGAACACTGAAGCTTTCTTT. Translated, it gives CASSLDRTNTEAFF. This chain connects TRBV7-2 to TRBJ1-1; D may be TRBD1 (5 bases). The germline V and J ends were trimmed by 1 base and 1 base, with 7 bases remaining between them. CDR1 and CDR2 from the germline V gene are SGHTA and FQGNSA. This CDR3 has 14 amino acids.

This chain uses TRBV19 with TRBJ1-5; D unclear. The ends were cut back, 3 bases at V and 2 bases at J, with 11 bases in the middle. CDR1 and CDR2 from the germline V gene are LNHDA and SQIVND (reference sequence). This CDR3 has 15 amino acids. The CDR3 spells CASSMAPRGNQPQHF. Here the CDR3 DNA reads TGTGCCAGTAGTATGGCGCCCCGGGGCAATCAGCCCCAGCATTTT.

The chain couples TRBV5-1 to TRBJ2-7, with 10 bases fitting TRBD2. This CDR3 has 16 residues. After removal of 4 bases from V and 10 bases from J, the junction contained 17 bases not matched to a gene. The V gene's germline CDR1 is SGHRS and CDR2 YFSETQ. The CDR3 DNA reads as TGCGCCAGCAGCGAATCTACCGGGACTAGCGCCTCGGGACAGTACTTC. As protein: CASSESTGTSASGQYF.